Included here is one T cell receptor beta chain sequence, with context. The CDR3 spans 19 residues. From germline, CDR1 is ENHRY and CDR2 SYGVKD. V gave up 3 bases and J gave up 0 bases; unmatched junction bases: 12. The data originate from a study of shared clonotypes between healthy human individuals. The naive CD8 subset, CD45RO-negative cells positively selected for CCR7, excluded terminally differentiated effector memory CD45RA+ cells. DNA at 200 ng, some 31,000 T cell genomes, went into sorted-subset replicate PCRs. Here immunoSEQ multiplex PCR was the method, and the copy in TCRdb shows in-frame clones only, minus some. Of about 650,000 clones detected, nearly 97% appear once; the ten largest clones hold 0.085% to 0.11%.

The chain has TRBV10-3 and TRBJ2-3; the match to TRBD2 covers 10 bases. The receptor comes from a woman between 25 and 40 years old in good health. What was sequenced was naive CD8+ T cells sorted from blood. The DNA of the CDR3 is TGTGCCATCAGTGAACATCCCGGGACTAGCGAATATAGCACAGATACGCAGTATTTT. This codes for CAISEHPGTSEYSTDTQYF.